The 27 T cell receptor beta chains below were found in one sample sequenced in a study of blood T cell repertoires in COVID-19. TCRdb's table, derived via immunoSEQ multiplex PCR, lists solely in-frame clones and lacks some. This table holds around 140,000 clones, approximately 84% found once. Sequencing was carried out using peripheral blood. The receptor set was obtained from a human donor with acute or convalescent COVID-19. The donor label of this sample is uncertain.

This chain connects TRBV6-5 to TRBJ1-2, with 10 nucleotides matching TRBD1. The V gene's germline CDR1 is MNHEY and CDR2 SVGAGI. CDR3 size: 16 residues. V shed 4 bases, J shed 4 bases, and the junction held 9 bases outside the gene matches. CDR3: CASSSLGTGVSYGYTF. The CDR3 DNA is TGTGCCAGCAGTTCCCTCGGGACAGGGGTTTCCTATGGCTACACCTTC.

This chain links TRBV5-1 with TRBJ2-6; D uncertain. This CDR3 region has 15 residues. Deletions cut 2 bases from V and 0 bases from J, with 6 bases between. CDR1 SGHRS and CDR2 YFSETQ come from the germline V gene. In DNA form, the CDR3 reads TGCGCCAGCAGCTTAACAGTCTCTGGGGCCAACGTCCTGACTTTC. This sequence encodes CASSLTVSGANVLTF.

The V gene is TRBV11-3, the J gene TRBJ2-1; TRBD2 agrees at 7 bases. With 5 bases clipped from V and 6 bases from J, the junction kept 13 bases outside the gene matches. CDR3 length: 16 amino acids. Germline values: CDR1 SGHNT, CDR2 YENEEA. CDR3 amino acids: CASSAPRTSLPNEQFF. In nucleotides, the CDR3 is TGTGCCAGCAGCGCACCCAGGACTAGTCTTCCCAATGAGCAGTTCTTC.

On this clone itself: Sequence at one end of the junction differs from germline and may be a read error. The rearrangement links TRBV7-7 to TRBJ2-2; 9 bases are a match to TRBD1. CDR3 length equals 15 residues. Germline V gene lookup returns CDR1 SSHAT and CDR2 FNYEAQ (reference sequence). CDR3 DNA: TGTGCTAGCAGCTACCACAGGGGGCTCACCGGGGAGCTGTTTTTT. Translating it yields CASSYHRGLTGELFF.

This clone has a single count. The chain joins TRBV25-1 to TRBJ1-6; TRBD1 is a possible D gene (5 bases). The CDR3 runs to 18 residues. V gave up 6 bases and J gave up 0 bases, with 18 bases separating them. Germline V CDR1 and CDR2: MGHDK, SYGVNS. CDR3 bases: TGTGCCAGCAGCCGGGACTTCGGATGGGGCTCCTATAATTCACCCCTCCACTTT. Translating gives CASSRDFGWGSYNSPLHF.

This clone has more than one count but fewer than ten. The J gene is TRBJ1-1, the V gene TRBV19; TRBD1 matches 7 bases. The germline V gene has CDR1 LNHDA and CDR2 SQIVND (reference sequence). This CDR3 region has 12 residues. Trimming removed 11 bases from V and 7 bases from J; junction bases left unmatched: 10. The CDR3, as DNA: TGTGCCGCTCGACAGGGTCAGAATGAAGCTTTCTTT. Amino acids: CAARQGQNEAFF. Using reference TRBV19 and TRBJ1-1 for the parts outside the CDR3, the full variable domain is DGGITQSPKYLFRKEGQNVTLSCEQNLNHDAMYWYRQDPGQGLRLIYYSQIVNDFQKGDIAEGYSVSREKKESFPLTVTSAQKNPTAFYLCAARQGQNEAFFGQGTRLTVV.

The chain recombines TRBV27 with TRBJ1-4, with 7 nucleotides matching TRBD1. V was clipped by 7 bases and J by 4 bases; unmatched bases: 6. The CDR3 is 14 residues long. Germline-derived CDR1 and CDR2 are MNHEY and SMNVEV (reference sequence). CDR3 protein: CASKGQPVNEKLFF. The CDR3 nucleotides are TGTGCCAGCAAGGGACAGCCGGTTAATGAAAAACTGTTTTTT.

This chain joins TRBV11-3 and TRBJ1-5, with 8 bases that match TRBD1. The CDR3 contains 18 residues. Germline loops: CDR1 SGHNT, CDR2 YENEEA. The V segment lost 5 bases and the J segment 1 base; nucleotides outside the gene matches: 13. The CDR3 is CASSLVDRESGSNQPQHF. The CDR3 nucleotides are TGTGCCAGCAGCCTAGTGGACAGGGAGTCTGGAAGCAATCAGCCCCAGCATTTT.

The J gene is TRBJ2-5, the V gene TRBV12-3 or TRBV12-4; a possible D gene is TRBD1 (7 bases). CDR3 length: 13 residues. V was cut by 6 bases and J by 5 bases, with 13 bases left in between. DNA of the CDR3: TGTGCCAGCAGCCCACAGGGGAGGGAGACCCAGTACTTC. Its translation: CASSPQGRETQYF.

As DNA, the CDR3 is TGTGCCATCAGTGAGAGTGCTAAGCGAGCCTCTGGAAACACCATATATTTT. It is translated as CAISESAKRASGNTIYF. V gene TRBV10-3 combines with J gene TRBJ1-3; D uncertain. The CDR3 consists of 17 residues. In germline, CDR1 is ENHRY, CDR2 SYGVKD. V lost 2 bases to trimming and J lost 0 bases, with 14 bases between them.

V and J are TRBV9 and TRBJ1-5; no clear D. Trimming pared 0 bases from V and 3 bases from J, leaving 10 bases between. The CDR3 consists of 15 residues. Looked up from germline, CDR1 is SGDLS and CDR2 is YYNGEE. The CDR3 DNA is TGTGCCAGCAGCGTAGATTCGGGTCCCAATCAGCCCCAGCATTTT. This codes for CASSVDSGPNQPQHF. Filled out from reference TRBV9 and TRBJ1-5, the complete variable domain reads DSGVTQTPKHLITATGQRVTLRCSPRSGDLSVYWYQQSLDQGLQFLIQYYNGEERAKGNILERFSAQQFPDLHSELNLSSLELGDSALYFCASSVDSGPNQPQHFGDGTRLSIL.

The table lists this clone with a few counts. The chain combines TRBV28 with TRBJ2-1; 11 positions match TRBD2. This CDR3 is built from 15 residues. CDR1 is MDHEN, CDR2 SYDVKM, per germline. V lost 3 bases to trimming and J lost 10 bases; unmatched junction nucleotides: 8. CDR3 in DNA: TGTGCCAGCAGTTTTAGCGGGGGGGCCAGGCGGGAGCAGTTCTTC. Protein: CASSFSGGARREQFF.

The genes are TRBV5-8 and TRBJ1-1; 7 bases are shared with TRBD1. The germline CDR1 and CDR2 sequences are SGHTS and YDEGEE. V lost 0 bases to trimming and J lost 6 bases; unmatched junction nucleotides: 5. The CDR3 consists of 14 residues. In nucleotides, the CDR3 is TGTGCCAGCAGCTTGGTCCCAGGGGGGTCTGAAGCTTTCTTT. As protein: CASSLVPGGSEAFF.

The V and J genes are TRBV7-2 and TRBJ2-5; 12 bases map to TRBD2. CDR3 length: 16 residues. Germline V gives CDR1 SGHTA, CDR2 FQGNSA. V dropped 5 bases and J dropped 4; count of bases not matched to a gene: 8. The CDR3 DNA sequence: TGTGCCAGCAGCATCAGAACTAGCGGGGGGTTAGAGACCCAGTACTTC. Its translation: CASSIRTSGGLETQYF.

In its sample, this clone was seen a few times. The rearrangement joins TRBV7-2 to TRBJ1-5; 9 positions match TRBD1. The CDR3 runs 15 residues. V lost 3 bases and J lost 4; bases outside the gene matches: 4. The germline gives CDR1 SGHTA, CDR2 FQGNSA. CDR3 DNA sequence: TGTGCCAGCAGCTTGGACAGGGGAAGGAATCAGCCCCAGCATTTT. Translated: CASSLDRGRNQPQHF.

V and J are TRBV29-1 and TRBJ2-3; D is ambiguous. With 6 bases removed from V and 2 bases from J, the gap between germline ends came to 9 bases. Germline-derived CDR1 and CDR2 are SQVTM and ANQGSEA. The CDR3 extends over 12 amino acids. CDR3: CSVASPTDTQYF. The CDR3 coding sequence is TGCAGCGTGGCTTCCCCCACAGATACGCAGTATTTT.

The chain is built from TRBV19 and TRBJ1-2, with a weak D call TRBD1 (5 bases). The CDR3 contains 13 residues. Germline assignment: CDR1 LNHDA and CDR2 SQIVND (reference sequence). V was trimmed by 6 bases and J by 3 bases, leaving 11 bases between them. CDR3 amino acids: CASSQEGYYGYTF. The DNA for the CDR3 is TGTGCCAGTAGCCAGGAGGGGTACTATGGCTACACCTTC.

Only a few counts were recorded for this clone. The chain joins TRBV20-1 to TRBJ1-6; 10 nucleotides line up with TRBD1. This CDR3 spans 14 amino acids. V shed 3 bases, J shed 10 bases, and the junction held 6 bases outside the gene matches. Germline assignment: CDR1 DFQATT and CDR2 SNEGSKA (reference sequence). CDR3 amino acids: CSASTGTGVSPLHF. The CDR3 nucleotides are TGCAGTGCTAGTACCGGGACAGGGGTATCACCCCTCCACTTT.

J is TRBJ1-4 and V is TRBV4-1; 9 nucleotides line up with TRBD1. The length of the CDR3 is 15 residues. The ends lost 2 bases at V and 8 bases at J; junction bases unmatched: 6. Germline CDR1 reads MGHRA; CDR2 reads YSYEKL. The CDR3: CASSQLQGAQEKLFF. CDR3 in DNA: TGCGCCAGCAGCCAATTACAGGGGGCACAAGAAAAACTGTTTTTT.

V usage is TRBV7-9 and J usage is TRBJ2-7; 7 nucleotides agree with TRBD2. There are 14 residues in the CDR3. CDR1 is SEHNR, CDR2 FQNEAQ, per germline (reference sequence). V gave up 3 bases and J gave up 4 bases; unmatched junction bases: 6. This CDR3 reads CASSLGGRSYEQYF. The CDR3 bases are TGTGCCAGCAGCTTGGGGGGGAGGAGTTACGAGCAGTACTTC.

CDR3 sequence (DNA): TGTGCCATCAGTGAGGAGGGTGTGAGCAATCAGCCCCAGCATTTT. Protein product: CAISEEGVSNQPQHF. The rearrangement uses TRBV10-3 and TRBJ1-5; no clear D gene. Germline-derived CDR1 and CDR2 are ENHRY and SYGVKD. V lost 2 bases to trimming and J lost 1 base, with 9 bases between them. This CDR3 is 15 amino acids long.

V and J are TRBV19 and TRBJ1-1, with D unresolved. Germline V gene lookup returns CDR1 LNHDA and CDR2 SQIVND (reference sequence). V was shortened by 10 bases and J by 1 base, with 19 bases between the two germline ends. The CDR3 consists of 15 residues. CDR3 residues: CATSQLYPKNTEAFF. As DNA, the CDR3 is TGTGCCACCTCGCAACTATACCCTAAGAACACTGAAGCTTTCTTT.

This clone came up a few times. The rearrangement joins TRBV7-2 to TRBJ1-3; possibly TRBD1 for D (5 bases). V lost 5 bases, J lost 2 bases, and 16 bases lay in between. The CDR3 runs 16 residues. CDR1 SGHTA and CDR2 FQGNSA come from the germline V gene. CDR3 protein: CASSQAEGKAGNTIYF. The CDR3 bases are TGTGCCAGCAGCCAGGCGGAGGGGAAGGCTGGAAACACCATATATTTT.

This sequence joins TRBV2 and TRBJ1-6, with 8 bases lining up with TRBD1. V shed 1 base, J shed 8 bases, and the junction held 4 bases outside the gene matches. Germline CDR1 and CDR2: SNHLY and FYNNEI. This CDR3 is built from 15 residues. CDR3 region: CASSEGRGPYSPLHF. The CDR3 nucleotides read TGTGCCAGCAGTGAAGGCAGGGGGCCTTATTCACCCCTCCACTTT.

The CDR3 region has the DNA TGTGCCACCAGTGACTCGGACTGGGGGGAGGGCTACACCTTC. It yields the protein CATSDSDWGEGYTF. J is TRBJ1-2 and V is TRBV24-1, with D perhaps TRBD1 (5 bases). V lost 4 bases to trimming and J lost 8 bases, with 16 bases between them. The CDR3 is 14 residues long. Germline lookup yields CDR1 KGHDR and CDR2 SFDVKD.

The V gene is TRBV18, the J gene TRBJ1-1, with TRBD1 matching over 7 bases. V lost 3 bases, J lost 8 bases, and 6 bases stayed unmatched. Germline V lookup: CDR1 KGHSH, CDR2 LQKENI. There are 13 residues in the CDR3. CDR3 protein: CASSPPGDREAFF. CDR3 coding DNA: TGTGCCAGCTCACCCCCCGGGGACAGAGAAGCTTTCTTT.

This rearrangement joins TRBV7-9 to TRBJ2-1, with D possibly being TRBD2 (7 bases). Trimming took off 5 bases at V and 3 bases at J, with 11 bases between the two ends. The CDR3 contains 14 residues. CDR1 is SEHNR and CDR2 is FQNEAQ in the germline V gene (reference sequence). The CDR3 nucleotides read TGTGCCAGCAGCCACAGGGACTACTACAATGAGCAGTTCTTC. It specifies CASSHRDYYNEQFF.